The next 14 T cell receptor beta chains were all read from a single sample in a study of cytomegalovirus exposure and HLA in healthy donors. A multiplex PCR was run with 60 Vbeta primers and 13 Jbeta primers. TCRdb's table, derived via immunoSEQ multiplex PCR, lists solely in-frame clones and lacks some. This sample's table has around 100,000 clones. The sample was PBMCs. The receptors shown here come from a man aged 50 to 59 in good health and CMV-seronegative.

CDR3 amino acids: CASSLGLGWDTGELFF. The CDR3 nucleotides are TGTGCCAGCAGCTTAGGCCTCGGGTGGGACACCGGGGAGCTGTTTTTT. J is TRBJ2-2 and V is TRBV13; D remains unclear. V was pared by 0 bases and J by 3 bases, with 11 bases between. The germline V gene has CDR1 PRHDT and CDR2 FYEKMQ (reference sequence). The CDR3 spans 16 residues.

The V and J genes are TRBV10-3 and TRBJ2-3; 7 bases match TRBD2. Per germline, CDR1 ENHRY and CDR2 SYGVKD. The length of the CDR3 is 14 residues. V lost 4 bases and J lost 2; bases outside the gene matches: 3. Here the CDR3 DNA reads TGTGCCATCAGTGTCGGGGGGACCACAGATACGCAGTATTTT. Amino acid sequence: CAISVGGTTDTQYF.

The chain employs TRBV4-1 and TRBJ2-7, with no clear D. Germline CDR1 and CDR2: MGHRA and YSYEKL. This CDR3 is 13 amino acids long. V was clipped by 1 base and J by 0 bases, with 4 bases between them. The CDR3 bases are TGCGCCAGCAGCCAAGCGAGCTCCTACGAGCAGTACTTC. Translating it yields CASSQASSYEQYF.

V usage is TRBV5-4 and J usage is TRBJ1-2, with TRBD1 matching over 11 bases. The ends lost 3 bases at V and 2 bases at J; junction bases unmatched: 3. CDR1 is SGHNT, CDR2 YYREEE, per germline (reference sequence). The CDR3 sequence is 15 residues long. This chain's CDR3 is CASSYGQGANYGYTF. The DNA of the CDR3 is TGTGCCAGCAGCTATGGACAGGGGGCAAACTATGGCTACACCTTC. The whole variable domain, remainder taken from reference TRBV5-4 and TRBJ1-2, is ETGVTQSPTHLIKTRGQQVTLRCSSQSGHNTVSWYQQALGQGPQFIFQYYREEENGRGNFPPRFSGLQFPNYSSELNVNALELDDSALYLCASSYGQGANYGYTFGSGTRLTVV.

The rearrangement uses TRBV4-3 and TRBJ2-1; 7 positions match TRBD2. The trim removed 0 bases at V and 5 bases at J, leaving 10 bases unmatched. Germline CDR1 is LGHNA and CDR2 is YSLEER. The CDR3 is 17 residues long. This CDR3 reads CASSQDVPAGEDNEQFF. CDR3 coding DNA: TGCGCCAGCAGCCAAGATGTTCCCGCGGGAGAGGACAATGAGCAGTTCTTC.

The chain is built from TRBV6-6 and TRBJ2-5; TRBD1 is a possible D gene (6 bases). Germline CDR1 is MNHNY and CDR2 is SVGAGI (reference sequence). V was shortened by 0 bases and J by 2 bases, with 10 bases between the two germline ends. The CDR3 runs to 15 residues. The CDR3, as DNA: TGTGCCAGCAGTTACTCTTCAGGGGATCAAGAGACCCAGTACTTC. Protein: CASSYSSGDQETQYF.

CDR3 in amino acids: CASRKGGSYEQYF. CDR3 DNA sequence: TGTGCCAGTAGGAAAGGGGGCTCCTACGAGCAGTACTTC. This chain connects TRBV19 to TRBJ2-7, with D tentatively TRBD1 (6 bases). The length of the CDR3 is 13 residues. The germline CDR1 and CDR2 sequences are LNHDA and SQIVND (reference sequence). V shed 6 bases and J shed 0 bases, with 9 bases lying between them.

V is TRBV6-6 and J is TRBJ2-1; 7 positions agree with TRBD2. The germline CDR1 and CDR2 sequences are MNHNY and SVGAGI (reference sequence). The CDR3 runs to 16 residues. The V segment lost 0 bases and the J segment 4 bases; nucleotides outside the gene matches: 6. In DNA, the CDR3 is TGTGCCAGCAGTTACTCGGCGGGAGCGGGATACAATGAGCAGTTCTTC. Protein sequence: CASSYSAGAGYNEQFF.

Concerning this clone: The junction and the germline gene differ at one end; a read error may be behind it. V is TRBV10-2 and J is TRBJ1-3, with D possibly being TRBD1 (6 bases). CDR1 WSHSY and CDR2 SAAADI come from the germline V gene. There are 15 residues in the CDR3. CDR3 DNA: TGCGCCAGCAGCGAGTCAGGGGTCCTAGGAAACACCATATATTTT. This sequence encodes CASSESGVLGNTIYF.

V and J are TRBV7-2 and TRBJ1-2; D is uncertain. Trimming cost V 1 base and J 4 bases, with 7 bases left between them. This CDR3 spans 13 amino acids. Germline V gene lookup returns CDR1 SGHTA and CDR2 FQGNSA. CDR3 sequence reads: CASSLGQRYGYTF. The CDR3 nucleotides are TGTGCCAGCAGCTTAGGGCAGCGCTATGGCTACACCTTC.

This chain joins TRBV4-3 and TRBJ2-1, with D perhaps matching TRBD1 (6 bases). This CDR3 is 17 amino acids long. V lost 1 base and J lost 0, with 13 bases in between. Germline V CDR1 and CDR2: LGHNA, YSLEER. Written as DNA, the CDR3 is TGCGCCAGCAGCCAAGGAAGGGGGACGGCCTCCTACAATGAGCAGTTCTTC. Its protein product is CASSQGRGTASYNEQFF.

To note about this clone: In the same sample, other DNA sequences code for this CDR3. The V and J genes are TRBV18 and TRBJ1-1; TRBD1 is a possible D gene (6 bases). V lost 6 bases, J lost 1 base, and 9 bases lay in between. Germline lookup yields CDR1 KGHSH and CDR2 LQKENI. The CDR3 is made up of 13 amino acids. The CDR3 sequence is CASSKDRNTEAFF. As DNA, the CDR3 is TGTGCCAGCTCGAAGGACAGGAACACTGAAGCTTTCTTT.

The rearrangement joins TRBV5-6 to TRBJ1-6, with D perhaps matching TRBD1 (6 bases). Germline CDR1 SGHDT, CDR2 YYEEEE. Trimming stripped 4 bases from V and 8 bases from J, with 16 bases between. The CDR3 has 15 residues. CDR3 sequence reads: CASSTNQGLDSPLHF. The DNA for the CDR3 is TGTGCCAGCAGCACAAACCAGGGGCTGGATTCACCCCTCCACTTT.

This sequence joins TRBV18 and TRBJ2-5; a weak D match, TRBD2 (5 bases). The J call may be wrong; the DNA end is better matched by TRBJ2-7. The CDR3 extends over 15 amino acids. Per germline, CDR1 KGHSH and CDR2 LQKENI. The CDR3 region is CASSPSDGVGYEQYF. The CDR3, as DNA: TGTGCCAGCTCACCAAGCGACGGGGTTGGGTACGAGCAGTACTTC.